Given below is one T cell receptor beta chain in context. Its antigen is unknown. The sample is drawn from a study of beta chain features in type 1 diabetes. Study conclusions and caveats: Shorter TCRB CDR3s, moderately but significantly so, were found in Type 1 diabetes patients in all four CD4+ subsets.

The CDR3 contains 12 residues. The germline V gene encodes CDR1 SNHLY and CDR2 FYNNEI. The germline V and J ends were trimmed by 4 bases and 6 bases, with 6 bases remaining between them. The isolated RNA, all of it, was reverse transcribed, so expressed TCRB transcripts were what got sequenced. This table comes from immunoSEQ multiplex PCR, and its TCRdb copy is limited to in-frame clones, with some not included. The sample holds about 660,000 clones, about 14% seen once. The chain combines TRBV2 with TRBJ2-2; tentative D call: TRBD1 (6 bases). The sequenced material came from naive CD4+ T cells from blood. The clonotype originates from a man aged 18 to 29 with type 1 diabetes. DNA of the CDR3: TGTGCCAGCAGTGCAGGGGCCGGGGAGCTGTTTTTT. Translating it yields CASSAGAGELFF.